Following are 27 T cell receptor beta chains from one sample sequenced in a study of breast tumors, draining lymph nodes, adjacent tissues. Breast cancer patients provided tissue from their axillary draining lymph nodes. TCRdb processed the multiplex PCR reads anew with MiXCR; each CDR3 protein has one entry. The sample has 200,000 to 250,000 distinct CDR3 sequences, about 32% seen once; the top ten hold about 1.4%. Sequenced input: axillary lymph node tissue. These receptors were collected from a female donor with breast cancer. Some clones in this sample may be carry-over from other donors' samples.

At least ten counts were recorded for this clonotype. This sequence joins TRBV5-1 and TRBJ2-6; 9 nucleotides align to TRBD1. CDR3 length: 17 residues. Germline lookup yields CDR1 SGHRS and CDR2 YFSETQ. J gave up 2 bases and V 0 bases, and 3 bases lay outside the gene matches. The DNA of the CDR3 is TGCGCCAGCAGCTTGGCTGGGACAGGGACTGGGGCCAACGTCCTGACTTTC. Its protein is CASSLAGTGTGANVLTF.

Worth noting for this clonotype: A much larger clone differs by one base, so this may be a read error. The chain recombines TRBV5-1 with TRBJ2-1; 9 positions match TRBD1. The V gene's germline CDR1 is SGHRS and CDR2 YFSETQ. This CDR3 region has 15 residues. V shed 0 bases, J shed 8 bases, and the junction held 6 bases outside the gene matches. CDR3 DNA sequence: TGCGCCAGCAGCTTGGACAGGGGGCTTTTCTATGAGCAGTTCTTC. Amino acid sequence: CASSLDRGLFYEQFF.

This clonotype was seen repeatedly, ten times or more. The chain couples TRBV11-2 to TRBJ2-7; 7 bases match TRBD2. Germline values: CDR1 SGHAT, CDR2 FQNNGV. The CDR3 sequence is 15 residues long. V shed 5 bases and J 2 bases; nucleotides not matched to a gene: 9. CDR3 in amino acids: CASSARASGPYEQYF. The CDR3 nucleotides are TGTGCCAGCAGCGCCCGGGCTAGCGGTCCCTACGAGCAGTACTTC.

This sequence joins TRBV6-5 and TRBJ2-5, with 7 bases aligning to TRBD2. Per the germline V gene, CDR1 is MNHEY and CDR2 is SVGAGI. V was pared by 6 bases and J by 3 bases, with 10 bases of the junction left unmatched. The CDR3 extends over 15 amino acids. CDR3 DNA: TGTGCCAGCAGGCGGGGCAGGGAGGGCAAAGAGACCCAGTACTTC. Its translation: CASRRGREGKETQYF.

This clonotype has a count of ten or more. This chain joins TRBV29-1 and TRBJ1-5, with 8 bases that match TRBD1. V shed 7 bases, J shed 5 bases, and the junction held 4 bases outside the gene matches. The CDR3 has 12 residues. Germline CDR1 is SQVTM and CDR2 is ANQGSEA. The CDR3: CSAQGADQPQHF. The CDR3, as DNA: TGCAGCGCTCAGGGGGCTGATCAGCCCCAGCATTTT.

A remark on this clonotype: A clone one base away is much larger, so this may be a read error. The chain carries TRBV3-1 and TRBJ1-2; D is unresolved. This CDR3 has 14 amino acids. Germline-derived CDR1 and CDR2 are LGHDT and YNNKEL (reference sequence). CDR3 in DNA: TGTGCCAGCAACCAAGATACCGGGTTCTATGGCTACACCTTC. This translates into CASNQDTGFYGYTF.

This clonotype was observed many times. The chain uses TRBV5-1 and TRBJ2-7, with D perhaps matching TRBD2 (6 bases). Between the trimmed V and J ends, which lost 4 bases and 5 bases, there was a span of 28 bases. Germline lookup yields CDR1 SGHRS and CDR2 YFSETQ. The CDR3 contains 18 residues. CDR3 residues: CASSLGTAFVRSGHEQYF. CDR3 coding DNA: TGCGCCAGCAGCCTCGGGACTGCTTTTGTGAGGAGTGGCCACGAGCAGTACTTC.

J is TRBJ2-1 and V is TRBV7-8; 9 positions agree with TRBD2. Germline loops: CDR1 SGHVS, CDR2 FQNEAQ. The CDR3 is 17 amino acids. Trimming removed 4 bases from V and 0 bases from J; junction bases left unmatched: 7. Written as DNA, the CDR3 is TGTGCCAGCAGCTCCTCCCTAGCGGGGAGCTCCTACAATGAGCAGTTCTTC. Its protein is CASSSSLAGSSYNEQFF.

This clonotype occurred many times. V usage is TRBV14 and J usage is TRBJ2-3; D gene uncertain. This CDR3 has 14 residues. The V gene's germline CDR1 is SGHDN and CDR2 FVKESK. The V gene lost 3 bases and the J gene lost 4 bases, with 11 bases spanning the gap. In DNA, the CDR3 is TGTGCCAGCAGCCAGGGGATAGGCGCAGATACGCAGTATTTT. As protein: CASSQGIGADTQYF.

V gene TRBV19 combines with J gene TRBJ1-2; 7 bases are a match to TRBD1. Germline lookup yields CDR1 LNHDA and CDR2 SQIVND (reference sequence). The CDR3 totals 15 residues. Unmatched junction bases numbered 7, after V lost 5 bases and J lost 1 base. The CDR3 DNA reads TGTGCCAGTAGTCCGCTGGACAGGAGTAACTATGGCTACACCTTC. Residues: CASSPLDRSNYGYTF.

This clonotype was seen ten or more times. The gene calls are TRBV5-1 and TRBJ1-5; 10 positions agree with TRBD1. Trimming took 3 bases from V and 4 from J; bases not matched to a gene: 4. The length of the CDR3 is 15 residues. The germline V gene encodes CDR1 SGHRS and CDR2 YFSETQ. This chain's CDR3 is CASSSGTGANQPQHF. In DNA, the CDR3 is TGCGCCAGCAGCTCCGGGACAGGGGCGAATCAGCCCCAGCATTTT. Together with reference TRBV5-1 and TRBJ1-5, the CDR3 gives the full variable domain: KAGVTQTPRYLIKTRGQQVTLSCSPISGHRSVSWYQQTPGQGLQFLFEYFSETQRNKGNFPGRFSGRQFSNSRSEMNVSTLELGDSALYLCASSSGTGANQPQHFGDGTRLSIL.

About this clonotype: The junction shows a germline mismatch at one end, possibly a read error. This chain connects TRBV10-2 to TRBJ1-5; 8 bases match TRBD1. CDR1 and CDR2 from the germline V gene are WSHSY and SAAADI. The CDR3 sequence is 15 residues long. CDR3 sequence reads: CASRARTGMGQPQHF. In nucleotides, the CDR3 is TGTGCCAGCCGCGCCAGGACAGGGATGGGTCAGCCCCAGCATTTT.

As to this clonotype: A much larger clone lies one base from this, so it may be a read error. The V call is TRBV20-1, the J call TRBJ1-2; unclear D gene. CDR1 is DFQATT, CDR2 SNEGSKA, per germline (reference sequence). The CDR3 loop spans 14 amino acids. The V end lost 6 bases, the J end lost 8 bases, and 22 bases lay between the germline ends. The CDR3, as DNA: TGCAGTGCCAGGCTCTTTGACGGGCGTGCAGGCTACACCTTC. Its protein is CSARLFDGRAGYTF.

Points on this clonotype: No conserved phenylalanine or tryptophan ends this CDR3, so it is likely a read error. Because the CDR3's place on the DNA is in doubt, the DNA is left out and the CDR3 is given as listed by TCRdb. The rearrangement links TRBV24-1 to TRBJ2-1. The CDR3 totals 8 residues, both ends included. From germline, CDR1 is KGHDR and CDR2 SFDVKD. The CDR3 here is CATSDLRI.

This clonotype occurred many times. V and J are TRBV6-5 and TRBJ1-3; D is ambiguous. The germline V gene has CDR1 MNHEY and CDR2 SVGAGI. This CDR3 comprises 16 residues. Trimming left V 6 bases short and J 0 bases short, with 15 bases between. CDR3 residues: CASRSGPVPSGNTIYF. The CDR3 coding sequence is TGTGCCAGCAGAAGCGGGCCGGTCCCCTCTGGAAACACCATATATTTT.

This clonotype came up many times. V and J are TRBV11-3 and TRBJ2-3; D possibly uses TRBD1 or TRBD2 (5 bases each). Trimming took off 7 bases at V and 2 bases at J, with 13 bases between the two ends. Germline V gives CDR1 SGHNT, CDR2 YENEEA. The CDR3 is 14 amino acids. The CDR3 nucleotides read TGTGCCAGCACCCCTGGGGGAGCCACAGATACGCAGTATTTT. It encodes CASTPGGATDTQYF.

This chain connects TRBV5-5 to TRBJ2-1, with D perhaps matching TRBD1 or TRBD2 (6 bases each). The CDR3 is made up of 12 amino acids. Trimming shortened V by 4 bases and J by 12 bases, and 14 bases separated the two germline ends. The germline CDR1 and CDR2 sequences are SGHKS and YYEKEE (reference sequence). CDR3 protein: CASSPGAPTQFF. As DNA, the CDR3 is TGTGCCAGCAGCCCGGGGGCTCCGACGCAGTTCTTC.

This clonotype was found many times. The chain recombines TRBV20-1 with TRBJ2-7; D is undetermined. CDR1 and CDR2 from the germline V gene are DFQATT and SNEGSKA (reference sequence). V gave up 6 bases and J gave up 2 bases, with 11 bases separating them. The CDR3 has 12 amino acids. CDR3 coding DNA: TGCAGTGCGGAAGGACCAACCTACGAGCAGTACTTC. Translation gives CSAEGPTYEQYF.

The chain is built from TRBV13 and TRBJ2-1; 8 bases agree with TRBD2. The V gene's germline CDR1 is PRHDT and CDR2 FYEKMQ (reference sequence). The CDR3 extends over 16 amino acids. The J segment lost 3 bases and the V segment lost 2 bases, leaving 6 bases of the junction unmatched. CDR3 DNA: TGTGCCAGCAGCTTACGCGGACTAGCAAACTACAATGAGCAGTTCTTC. Its translation: CASSLRGLANYNEQFF.

This clonotype was detected ten times or more. This sequence joins TRBV7-3 and TRBJ2-1, with TRBD2 matching 7 bases. V lost 2 bases and J lost 6; bases outside the gene matches: 7. Germline CDR1 and CDR2: SGHTA and FQGTGA. The CDR3 extends over 15 amino acids. This CDR3 is CASSLAGDRLNEQFF. CDR3 bases: TGTGCCAGCAGCTTAGCGGGAGACCGTCTCAATGAGCAGTTCTTC.

The rearrangement uses TRBV18 and TRBJ2-3; D unresolved. V was shortened by 10 bases and J by 1 base, with 15 bases between the two germline ends. The CDR3 runs to 14 residues. The germline CDR1 and CDR2 sequences are KGHSH and LQKENI. CDR3 sequence: CATLDPSGTDTQYF. CDR3 nucleotides: TGTGCCACCTTGGACCCGTCGGGCACAGATACGCAGTATTTT.

This clonotype was picked up many times. V and J are TRBV2 and TRBJ2-1; no definite D call. This CDR3 spans 14 amino acids. Trimming left V 4 bases short and J 8 bases short, with 15 bases between. The germline V gene has CDR1 SNHLY and CDR2 FYNNEI. CDR3 residues: CASSVHSSADEQFF. The DNA of the CDR3 is TGTGCCAGCAGTGTTCACAGTTCCGCGGATGAGCAGTTCTTC.

This clonotype was seen ten or more times. V is TRBV4-1 and J is TRBJ2-3; D gene unclear. V was trimmed by 5 bases and J by 5 bases, leaving 8 bases between them. The CDR3 is 12 residues long. Germline V lookup: CDR1 MGHRA, CDR2 YSYEKL. This CDR3 is CASSIKQDTQYF. The CDR3 coding sequence is TGCGCCAGCAGCATAAAGCAAGATACGCAGTATTTT.

This chain links TRBV7-9 with TRBJ2-3; TRBD2 matches 11 bases. Germline lookup yields CDR1 SEHNR and CDR2 FQNEAQ (reference sequence). The CDR3 loop spans 16 amino acids. Unmatched junction bases numbered 11, after V lost 7 bases and J lost 5 bases. CDR3 DNA sequence: TGTGCCAGCAACGGAAAACTAGCGGGAGCGGGAGATACGCAGTATTTT. Its protein is CASNGKLAGAGDTQYF.

This chain links TRBV19 with TRBJ1-6; D is ambiguous. Germline-derived CDR1 and CDR2 are LNHDA and SQIVND (reference sequence). V was shortened by 6 bases and J by 0 bases, with 6 bases between the two germline ends. This CDR3 is 14 amino acids long. The CDR3 spells CASRGSSYNSPLHF. CDR3 nucleotide sequence: TGTGCCAGTAGGGGGAGCTCCTATAATTCACCCCTCCACTTT.

The genes are TRBV9 and TRBJ1-4; tentatively, D is TRBD1 (5 bases). The CDR3 is made up of 14 amino acids. The germline gives CDR1 SGDLS, CDR2 YYNGEE. Deletions cut 1 base from V and 8 bases from J, with 12 bases between. The DNA for the CDR3 is TGTGCCAGCAGCGTATTAGCGGGGGGAGAAAAACTGTTTTTT. This codes for CASSVLAGGEKLFF.

To note about this clonotype: This may arise from a read error, as a much more abundant clone is one base away. This sequence joins TRBV6-5 and TRBJ2-7; D unclear. This CDR3 has 13 residues. In germline, CDR1 is MNHEY, CDR2 SVGAGI. V shed 7 bases and J shed 2 bases, with 12 bases lying between them. DNA for the CDR3: TGTGCCAGCACGCGACTCCCAGCCTACGAGCAGTACTTC. Its translation: CASTRLPAYEQYF.